Presented here are 21 T cell receptor beta chains from one specimen sequenced in a study of blood T cell repertoires in COVID-19. Here immunoSEQ multiplex PCR was the method, and the copy in TCRdb shows in-frame clones only, minus some. The sample lists some 93,000 clones, around nine tenths seen once, with approximately 10% in the top ten. The sample consisted of peripheral blood. These receptors were obtained from a man aged 50 to 60 with acute or convalescent COVID-19.

V usage is TRBV29-1 and J usage is TRBJ1-2; 10 nucleotides align to TRBD1. The CDR3 length is 13 residues. The V and J ends lost 6 bases and 8 bases, in that order; junction bases with no gene match: 9. Germline V lookup: CDR1 SQVTM, CDR2 ANQGSEA. The CDR3 sequence: CSVQDGTGDGYTF. DNA for the CDR3: TGCAGCGTCCAGGATGGGACAGGGGACGGCTACACCTTC.

The rearrangement uses TRBV18 and TRBJ2-7, with 9 bases fitting TRBD1. Germline V lookup: CDR1 KGHSH, CDR2 LQKENI. This CDR3 has 15 amino acids. J lost 9 bases, V lost 3 bases, and 12 bases had no gene match. This CDR3 is CASSPLDGQGFAQYF. As DNA, the CDR3 is TGTGCCAGCTCACCCCTAGATGGACAGGGGTTTGCGCAGTACTTC.

The chain links TRBV19 to TRBJ2-1; TRBD2 matches 8 bases. This CDR3 comprises 17 residues. V lost 5 bases and J lost 2; bases outside the gene matches: 11. Germline V gene sequence: CDR1 LNHDA, CDR2 SQIVND (reference sequence). CDR3 protein: CASSSNPGLGPYNEQFF. As DNA, the CDR3 is TGTGCCAGTAGTTCGAACCCGGGACTAGGACCCTACAATGAGCAGTTCTTC. The whole variable domain, remainder taken from reference TRBV19 and TRBJ2-1, is DGGITQSPKYLFRKEGQNVTLSCEQNLNHDAMYWYRQDPGQGLRLIYYSQIVNDFQKGDIAEGYSVSREKKESFPLTVTSAQKNPTAFYLCASSSNPGLGPYNEQFFGPGTRLTVL.

The chain carries TRBV11-3 and TRBJ2-1; 7 nucleotides align to TRBD1. V lost 4 bases to trimming and J lost 11 bases; unmatched junction nucleotides: 14. In germline, CDR1 is SGHNT, CDR2 YENEEA. This CDR3 is 15 amino acids long. The CDR3 nucleotides are TGTGCCAGCAGCTCCCTGACAGGGCGGATGACAAAGCAGTTCTTC. The encoded protein is CASSSLTGRMTKQFF.

The chain employs TRBV5-1 and TRBJ2-1, with D perhaps matching TRBD2 (6 bases). Trimming pared 1 base from V and 4 bases from J, leaving 12 bases between. In germline, CDR1 is SGHRS, CDR2 YFSETQ. This CDR3 is 15 amino acids long. The DNA of the CDR3 is TGCGCCAGCAGCTTGTCGGGGACTGGGTACAATGAGCAGTTCTTC. Protein product: CASSLSGTGYNEQFF.

A single count supports this clone. The rearrangement joins TRBV5-6 to TRBJ1-2; possibly TRBD1 for D (6 bases). From germline, CDR1 is SGHDT and CDR2 YYEEEE. The CDR3 runs 13 residues. V lost 4 bases, J lost 5 bases, and 12 bases lay in between. For the CDR3, the DNA is TGTGCCAGCAGCGAGATAACAGGGTATGGCTACACCTTC. Protein product: CASSEITGYGYTF.

The chain couples TRBV27 to TRBJ2-1, with 9 bases fitting TRBD2. Germline lookup yields CDR1 MNHEY and CDR2 SMNVEV (reference sequence). The CDR3 is 14 residues long. The V and J ends lost 7 bases and 6 bases, in that order; junction bases with no gene match: 7. The CDR3 region is CASKGASGINEQFF. CDR3 coding DNA: TGTGCCAGCAAAGGGGCTAGCGGGATCAATGAGCAGTTCTTC.

The genes are TRBV28 and TRBJ2-2, with 7 nucleotides matching TRBD2. With 6 bases clipped from V and 4 bases from J, the junction kept 5 bases outside the gene matches. The length of the CDR3 is 14 residues. Per the germline V gene, CDR1 is MDHEN and CDR2 is SYDVKM. CDR3 nucleotides: TGTGCCAGCAGCCCAAGACTAGCCACCGGGGAGCTGTTTTTT. Translation gives CASSPRLATGELFF.

The CDR3 region has the DNA TGTGCCAGCAGGCGGGCGGGACAGCCCTCGTACGAGCAGTACTTC. This translates into CASRRAGQPSYEQYF. This chain joins TRBV6-6 and TRBJ2-7; D possibly corresponds to TRBD1 (7 bases). This CDR3 contains 15 residues. Germline V gene lookup returns CDR1 MNHNY and CDR2 SVGAGI (reference sequence). V was pared by 6 bases and J by 4 bases, with 19 bases between.

V and J are TRBV19 and TRBJ2-7; 7 bases line up with TRBD1. There are 16 residues in the CDR3. V lost 5 bases to trimming and J lost 3 bases; unmatched junction nucleotides: 13. The germline V gene encodes CDR1 LNHDA and CDR2 SQIVND (reference sequence). The CDR3 nucleotides read TGTGCCAGTAGTGAATCGGGACAGTTGGACTTCTACGAGCAGTACTTC. Translated, it gives CASSESGQLDFYEQYF.

J is TRBJ2-7 and V is TRBV12-5; D might be TRBD1 (6 bases). The CDR3 runs 14 residues. The germline V gene has CDR1 LGHNT and CDR2 FRNRAP. Trimming took 4 bases from V and 4 from J, leaving 14 bases between them. CDR3 amino acids: CASGSGGLGYEQYF. The CDR3, as DNA: TGTGCTAGTGGTTCTGGGGGCCTGGGGTACGAGCAGTACTTC.

The V call is TRBV9, the J call TRBJ2-3, with 13 nucleotides matching TRBD2. The trim removed 4 bases at V and 1 base at J, leaving 6 bases unmatched. The CDR3 length is 17 residues. Germline assignment: CDR1 SGDLS and CDR2 YYNGEE. The CDR3 spells CASSPRLAGGGTDTQYF. In nucleotides, the CDR3 is TGTGCCAGCAGCCCCCGACTAGCGGGAGGTGGCACAGATACGCAGTATTTT.

J is TRBJ2-7 and V is TRBV6-5; TRBD1 is a possible D gene (5 bases). The CDR3 runs to 14 residues. The V and J ends lost 0 bases and 3 bases respectively, with 9 bases between them. CDR1 is MNHEY and CDR2 is SVGAGI in the germline V gene. CDR3 sequence (DNA): TGTGCCAGCAGTTACTCTCTAGGGGTCTACGAGCAGTACTTC. It translates to CASSYSLGVYEQYF.

This clone has just one count. The chain employs TRBV6-5 and TRBJ1-1; TRBD1 matches 8 bases. The V segment lost 7 bases and the J segment 3 bases; nucleotides outside the gene matches: 7. The CDR3 spans 14 residues. Germline V lookup: CDR1 MNHEY, CDR2 SVGAGI. This CDR3 is CASKIRGLDTEAFF. The CDR3 DNA sequence: TGTGCCAGCAAAATCAGGGGGCTTGACACTGAAGCTTTCTTT.

This chain connects TRBV4-1 to TRBJ2-7, with 9 bases that match TRBD2. The CDR3 loop spans 17 amino acids. Germline CDR1 and CDR2: MGHRA and YSYEKL. V shed 0 bases, J shed 0 bases, and the junction held 6 bases outside the gene matches. CDR3 sequence (DNA): TGCGCCAGCAGCCAAGATATAGGGACTAGCAGCTCCTACGAGCAGTACTTC. It specifies CASSQDIGTSSSYEQYF.

This clone was detected only once. The rearrangement uses TRBV20-1 and TRBJ1-1, with D uncertain. Trimming took off 6 bases at V and 2 bases at J, with 7 bases between the two ends. This CDR3 region has 11 residues. Germline V gives CDR1 DFQATT, CDR2 SNEGSKA (reference sequence). Here the CDR3 DNA reads TGCAGTGCGCCTATTAACACTGAAGCTTTCTTT. Its translation is CSAPINTEAFF.

The chain uses TRBV11-2 and TRBJ2-1, with D maybe TRBD2 (6 bases). V was shortened by 5 bases and J by 7 bases, with 12 bases between the two germline ends. CDR1 is SGHAT, CDR2 FQNNGV, per germline. The CDR3 consists of 13 residues. CDR3 amino acids: CASSPGTLNEQFF. The CDR3 DNA is TGTGCCAGCAGCCCCGGGACTTTAAATGAGCAGTTCTTC.

This chain joins TRBV11-2 and TRBJ1-2; D not resolved. The CDR3 length is 16 residues. Germline lookup yields CDR1 SGHAT and CDR2 FQNNGV. V lost 5 bases and J lost 4, with 20 bases in between. The CDR3 DNA is TGTGCCAGCAGCCTTACTATGGTCCAAGGCGGCTATGGCTACACCTTC. This gives the protein CASSLTMVQGGYGYTF.

V gene TRBV4-1 combines with J gene TRBJ2-1; D might be TRBD2 (6 bases). Deletions cut 4 bases from V and 0 bases from J, with 13 bases between. The CDR3 extends over 16 amino acids. The V gene's germline CDR1 is MGHRA and CDR2 YSYEKL. The CDR3 sequence: CASSPQGRSSYNEQFF. CDR3 nucleotides: TGCGCCAGCAGCCCACAAGGGAGGAGCTCCTACAATGAGCAGTTCTTC.

The chain uses TRBV28 and TRBJ2-7, with a weak D call TRBD1 (6 bases). CDR3 size: 15 residues. Per the germline V gene, CDR1 is MDHEN and CDR2 is SYDVKM. V was cut by 4 bases and J by 6 bases, with 19 bases left in between. In nucleotides, the CDR3 is TGTGCCAGCAGTTCCGCTGATCTACAGGGTCCCGAGCAGTACTTC. Translating it yields CASSSADLQGPEQYF.

The chain has TRBV18 and TRBJ1-2; D ambiguous. Trimming took 2 bases from V and 5 from J, leaving 9 bases between them. Germline-derived CDR1 and CDR2 are KGHSH and LQKENI. The CDR3 has 13 amino acids. CDR3 loop: CASSPGEEYGYTF. The CDR3 bases are TGTGCCAGCTCACCAGGGGAGGAATATGGCTACACCTTC.